The subject of this entry is one T cell receptor (beta chain). The V gene's germline CDR1 is SGHTA and CDR2 FQGNSA. The CDR3 has 17 amino acids. The V end lost 5 bases, the J end lost 0 bases, and 16 bases lay between the germline ends. This specimen comes from a study of blood T cell repertoires in COVID-19. Study background: Specimens from acute and convalescent COVID-19 originated in the United States, Italy and Spain. T cells, B-cell-depleted T cells, or PBMCs supplied cDNA or gDNA.

As processed by the authors: Nucleated cell counts were estimated from reference gene primer amplification. This table comes from immunoSEQ multiplex PCR, and its TCRdb copy is limited to in-frame clones, with some not included. V and J calls and clone size are given by that table; D and trimming were obtained from the DNA. The repertoire holds around 92,000 clones, with roughly 83% as singletons. This clonotype originated in a human donor in a cohort sampled during active COVID-19. The chain links TRBV7-2 to TRBJ2-2, with D tentatively TRBD1 (5 bases). The specimen sequenced was peripheral blood. The CDR3 loop is CASSPRFDSSNTGELFF. As DNA, the CDR3 is TGTGCCAGCAGCCCACGATTCGACAGTTCGAACACCGGGGAGCTGTTTTTT. Together with reference TRBV7-2 and TRBJ2-2, the CDR3 gives the full variable domain: GAGVSQSPSNKVTEKGKDVELRCDPISGHTALYWYRQSLGQGLEFLIYFQGNSAPDKSGLPSDRFSAERTGGSVSTLTIQRTQQEDSAVYLCASSPRFDSSNTGELFFGEGSRLTVL.